This T cell receptor (beta chain) was recorded in a study of beta chain features in type 1 diabetes. Findings and caveats of the study: Type 1 diabetes patients showed fewer insertions and more deletions at VDJ junctions. Possible PCR preference for shorter templates applied equally to patients and controls. Type 1 diabetes patients had moderately but significantly shorter TCRB CDR3s in all four CD4+ subsets.

In germline, CDR1 is SEHNR, CDR2 FQNEAQ (reference sequence). The CDR3 is 14 residues long. V was pared by 1 base and J by 3 bases, with 8 bases between. As concerns this clone: Its antigen is not identified. Other DNA sequences in this sample translate to the same CDR3.

Every isolated RNA sample was fully reverse transcribed, so sequencing captured expressed TCRB transcripts. Clones were sequenced by immunoSEQ multiplex PCR, and TCRdb holds only the in-frame ones, with some missing. The repertoire includes some 350,000 clones, roughly 13% of them detected once, and roughly 0.015% sits in the top ten. V and J are TRBV7-9 and TRBJ2-3; D perhaps matches TRBD2 (5 bases). The receptor was isolated from a woman between 18 and 29 years old with type 1 diabetes. Sequencing was carried out using naive CD4+ T cells from blood. The CDR3 sequence is CASSLGLATDTQYF. CDR3 sequence (DNA): TGTGCCAGCAGCTTAGGGCTAGCTACAGATACGCAGTATTTT.